These 19 T cell receptor beta chains came from one sample sequenced in a study of blood T cell repertoires in COVID-19 (dated by TCRdb to the early 2020s). The library came from the immunoSEQ multiplex PCR assay. TCRdb's version of the immuneACCESS table is confined to in-frame rearrangements and falls short of the full clone set. An unresolved V gene accounts for under half of the shortfall where checked; the remainder is of unknown origin. For this sample there are about 160,000 clones; about three quarters appear just once. The top ten clonotypes cover roughly 8.6% of the sample. Source material: peripheral blood. The receptors shown here come from a man in his 60s with acute or convalescent COVID-19.

The rearrangement joins TRBV3-1 (or the pseudogene TRBV3-2) to TRBJ1-1, with no clear D. The CDR3 is 15 amino acids. V lost 1 base and J lost 2, with 11 bases in between. Germline assignment: CDR1 LGHDT and CDR2 YNNKEL (reference sequence). CDR3 bases: TGTGCCAGCAGCCAAGTGGTCCAGGCCAACACTGAAGCTTTCTTT. It specifies CASSQVVQANTEAFF.

CDR3: CASSPKETSGNTIYF. For the CDR3, the DNA is TGCGCCAGCAGCCCTAAAGAGACATCTGGAAACACCATATATTTT. The chain is built from TRBV5-1 and TRBJ1-3; no clear D. Trimming took off 4 bases at V and 1 base at J, with 12 bases between the two ends. Per germline, CDR1 SGHRS and CDR2 YFSETQ. The CDR3 spans 15 residues. Complete variable domain (other parts from reference TRBV5-1 and TRBJ1-3): KAGVTQTPRYLIKTRGQQVTLSCSPISGHRSVSWYQQTPGQGLQFLFEYFSETQRNKGNFPGRFSGRQFSNSRSEMNVSTLELGDSALYLCASSPKETSGNTIYFGEGSWLTVV.

V is TRBV2 and J is TRBJ1-5, with D unclear. Deletions cut 5 bases from V and 0 bases from J, with 5 bases between. CDR1 SNHLY and CDR2 FYNNEI come from the germline V gene. This CDR3 spans 13 amino acids. CDR3 residues: CASSFYSNQPQHF. The CDR3 region has the DNA TGTGCCAGCAGTTTTTATAGCAATCAGCCCCAGCATTTT.

The J gene is TRBJ1-5, the V gene TRBV19; maybe TRBD1 (6 bases). Trimming took off 0 bases at V and 7 bases at J, with 13 bases between the two ends. Germline-derived CDR1 and CDR2 are LNHDA and SQIVND (reference sequence). CDR3 size: 15 residues. The CDR3 reads CASSIDILRGQPQHF. CDR3 nucleotides: TGTGCCAGTAGTATAGATATCCTCAGGGGACAGCCCCAGCATTTT. Variable domain in full (rest from reference TRBV19 and TRBJ1-5): DGGITQSPKYLFRKEGQNVTLSCEQNLNHDAMYWYRQDPGQGLRLIYYSQIVNDFQKGDIAEGYSVSREKKESFPLTVTSAQKNPTAFYLCASSIDILRGQPQHFGDGTRLSIL.

This rearrangement joins TRBV9 to TRBJ2-7; D might be TRBD1 (6 bases). The CDR3 spans 11 residues. Trimming left V 4 bases short and J 9 bases short, with 11 bases between. Germline loops: CDR1 SGDLS, CDR2 YYNGEE. CDR3 coding DNA: TGTGCCAGCAGCCTAACAGGGCCGCAGTACTTC. Its protein product is CASSLTGPQYF.

The chain uses TRBV6-5 and TRBJ1-4; D is uncertain. There are 14 residues in the CDR3. V was clipped by 6 bases and J by 4 bases, with 12 bases between them. Per germline, CDR1 MNHEY and CDR2 SVGAGI. The chain's CDR3 is CASSVGLNNEKLFF. CDR3 DNA sequence: TGTGCCAGCAGCGTCGGACTGAATAATGAAAAACTGTTTTTT.

This chain connects TRBV5-1 to TRBJ2-7; 9 positions match TRBD1. Germline assignment: CDR1 SGHRS and CDR2 YFSETQ. V dropped 3 bases and J dropped 3; count of bases not matched to a gene: 4. The CDR3 length is 14 residues. The CDR3 DNA sequence: TGCGCCAGCAGCTCGGGACAGGGACACTACGAGCAGTACTTC. Protein sequence: CASSSGQGHYEQYF.

This chain joins TRBV9 and TRBJ2-7; 10 bases agree with TRBD2. Trimming at V came to 2 bases and at J to 4 bases, leaving 3 bases not matched to a gene. Germline CDR1 reads SGDLS; CDR2 reads YYNGEE. The CDR3 totals 14 residues. For the CDR3, the DNA is TGTGCCAGCAGCGTTAGCGGGGGGCTGTACGAGCAGTACTTC. Amino acid sequence: CASSVSGGLYEQYF.

The DNA for the CDR3 is TGTGCCAGCAGCGTAATGGGGGGGTATGGCTACACCTTC. Its translation is CASSVMGGYGYTF. The chain joins TRBV9 to TRBJ1-2; weak D call: TRBD1 (5 bases). Looked up from germline, CDR1 is SGDLS and CDR2 is YYNGEE. Trimming pared 1 base from V and 5 bases from J, leaving 9 bases between. The CDR3 sequence is 13 residues long.

DNA of the CDR3: TGTGCCAGCAGCTTAGGCCGGACAGGGGGCGGGGGCGCTCACATTCAGTACTTC. It translates to CASSLGRTGGGGAHIQYF. The chain employs TRBV7-8 and TRBJ2-4; 11 positions agree with TRBD1. The CDR3 runs 18 residues. The V gene's germline CDR1 is SGHVS and CDR2 FQNEAQ. With 1 base clipped from V and 8 bases from J, the junction kept 13 bases outside the gene matches.

V usage is TRBV25-1 and J usage is TRBJ2-3; TRBD2 agrees at 11 bases. The CDR3 runs to 16 residues. CDR1 MGHDK and CDR2 SYGVNS come from the germline V gene. V dropped 4 bases and J dropped 4; count of bases not matched to a gene: 7. The CDR3: CASSGVAGGQADTQYF. The CDR3 coding sequence is TGTGCCAGCAGTGGAGTAGCGGGGGGGCAGGCAGATACGCAGTATTTT.

The chain joins TRBV3-1 (or the pseudogene TRBV3-2) to TRBJ2-1; 8 positions match TRBD2. CDR3 length: 15 residues. J lost 9 bases, V lost 2 bases, and 9 bases had no gene match. CDR1 is LGHDT, CDR2 YNNKEL, per germline (reference sequence). CDR3: CASSQPTRGGPEQFF. The CDR3 bases are TGTGCCAGCAGCCAACCGACCCGGGGGGGGCCTGAGCAGTTCTTC.

The chain is built from TRBV5-4 and TRBJ1-2; TRBD1 matches 7 bases. The V and J ends lost 0 bases and 7 bases, in that order; junction bases with no gene match: 3. The CDR3 extends over 13 amino acids. Germline V gene sequence: CDR1 SGHNT, CDR2 YYREEE (reference sequence). DNA for the CDR3: TGTGCCAGCAGCTTGGAGACAGGGACTGGCTACACCTTC. Amino acids: CASSLETGTGYTF. The whole variable domain, remainder taken from reference TRBV5-4 and TRBJ1-2, is ETGVTQSPTHLIKTRGQQVTLRCSSQSGHNTVSWYQQALGQGPQFIFQYYREEENGRGNFPPRFSGLQFPNYSSELNVNALELDDSALYLCASSLETGTGYTFGSGTRLTVV.

This clone was seen a handful of times. In the same sample, other DNA sequences code for this CDR3. This rearrangement joins TRBV7-3 to TRBJ2-1, with D perhaps matching TRBD1 (6 bases). With 0 bases removed from V and 9 bases from J, the gap between germline ends came to 9 bases. From germline, CDR1 is SGHTA and CDR2 FQGTGA. The CDR3 runs to 13 residues. The CDR3 DNA is TGTGCCAGCAGCTTAACGGGGGCGGGTGAGCAGTTCTTC. Protein product: CASSLTGAGEQFF.

This clone was seen once. V gene TRBV5-1 combines with J gene TRBJ1-2, with D uncertain. CDR3 length: 14 residues. V dropped 7 bases and J dropped 2 bases, with 15 bases sitting between them. Germline assignment: CDR1 SGHRS and CDR2 YFSETQ. The CDR3, as DNA: TGCGCCAGCGGGCCCCTCCAGAAGAACTATGGCTACACCTTC. This encodes CASGPLQKNYGYTF.

This chain connects TRBV12-3 or TRBV12-4 to TRBJ1-5; D is uncertain. Trimming removed 3 bases from V and 5 bases from J, with 8 bases in between. This CDR3 has 13 residues. CDR3 sequence (DNA): TGTGCCAGCAGTTTGGAGGGCTATCAGCCCCAGCATTTT. It specifies CASSLEGYQPQHF.

This clone is a singleton in its sample. J is TRBJ2-1 and V is TRBV4-3; no definite D call. Germline CDR1 is LGHNA and CDR2 is YSLEER. There are 15 residues in the CDR3. The V and J ends lost 0 bases and 4 bases respectively, with 10 bases between them. The CDR3 loop is CASSQEHEEYNEQFF. DNA of the CDR3: TGCGCCAGCAGCCAAGAGCATGAGGAATACAATGAGCAGTTCTTC.

The chain employs TRBV7-3 and TRBJ1-2; 7 bases match TRBD1. Germline assignment: CDR1 SGHTA and CDR2 FQGTGA. The length of the CDR3 is 15 residues. Trimming removed 5 bases from V and 4 bases from J; junction bases left unmatched: 10. The CDR3 DNA reads TGTGCCAGCAGCCCCATGGCGGGACAGCGCTATGGCTACACCTTC. This codes for CASSPMAGQRYGYTF. The complete variable domain, with remaining parts taken from reference TRBV7-3 and TRBJ1-2, reads GAGVSQTPSNKVTEKGKYVELRCDPISGHTALYWYRQSLGQGPEFLIYFQGTGAADDSGLPNDRFFAVRPEGSVSTLKIQRTERGDSAVYLCASSPMAGQRYGYTFGSGTRLTVV.

In its sample, this clone was seen a few times. The rearrangement uses TRBV5-4 and TRBJ2-3, with 10 bases lining up with TRBD1. This CDR3 comprises 16 residues. From germline, CDR1 is SGHNT and CDR2 YYREEE (reference sequence). Trimming cost V 3 bases and J 1 base; bases outside gene matches: 5. The CDR3 region is CASSWGDRGRTDTQYF. In DNA, the CDR3 is TGTGCCAGCAGCTGGGGGGACAGGGGTCGCACAGATACGCAGTATTTT. Looking up the rest from reference TRBV5-4 and TRBJ2-3 gives the full variable domain: ETGVTQSPTHLIKTRGQQVTLRCSSQSGHNTVSWYQQALGQGPQFIFQYYREEENGRGNFPPRFSGLQFPNYSSELNVNALELDDSALYLCASSWGDRGRTDTQYFGPGTRLTVL.